Below, 15 T cell receptor beta chains from the same sample are listed, as sequenced in a study of blood T cell repertoires in COVID-19. Profiling relied on immunoSEQ multiplex PCR, and the TCRdb table lists in-frame clones only, not all of them. The sample lists about 240,000 clones, roughly 87% occurring once. The sample taken for sequencing was peripheral blood. The receptor source for this set is a man in his 60s who had recovered from COVID-19.

This clone was counted only a few times. The chain combines TRBV20-1 with TRBJ1-2; D is perhaps TRBD1 (6 bases). Germline CDR1 and CDR2: DFQATT and SNEGSKA (reference sequence). V was shortened by 6 bases and J by 7 bases, with 9 bases between the two germline ends. This CDR3 contains 10 residues. The CDR3 loop reads CSATGSGYTF. CDR3 bases: TGCAGTGCAACAGGGTCTGGCTACACCTTC.

The gene calls are TRBV5-8 and TRBJ1-2; D is uncertain. Germline loops: CDR1 SGHTS, CDR2 YDEGEE. The V end was cut by 1 base, the J end by 2 bases, with 9 bases between. The CDR3 is made up of 14 amino acids. The CDR3 loop reads CASSLQAGNYGYTF. CDR3 in DNA: TGTGCCAGCAGCTTGCAGGCCGGCAACTATGGCTACACCTTC.

The chain employs TRBV19 and TRBJ1-1; TRBD1 aligns across 7 bases. Trimming removed 8 bases from V and 2 bases from J; junction bases left unmatched: 11. Germline V gene lookup returns CDR1 LNHDA and CDR2 SQIVND (reference sequence). This CDR3 comprises 15 residues. In nucleotides, the CDR3 is TGTGCCAGTGCCGCACAGACAGGGATTAACACTGAAGCTTTCTTT. Translating it yields CASAAQTGINTEAFF.

The V call is TRBV27, the J call TRBJ1-5; no reliable D call. This CDR3 region has 15 residues. Germline CDR1 reads MNHEY; CDR2 reads SMNVEV (reference sequence). Trimming left V 0 bases short and J 3 bases short, with 9 bases between. The CDR3: CASSLSYSPNQPQHF. The DNA for the CDR3 is TGTGCCAGCAGTTTATCCTACAGCCCCAATCAGCCCCAGCATTTT.

The rearrangement uses TRBV6-1 and TRBJ2-3; maybe TRBD1 (5 bases). Germline V gene sequence: CDR1 MNHNS, CDR2 SASEGT. With 3 bases removed from V and 6 bases from J, the gap between germline ends came to 16 bases. The CDR3 has 15 residues. The CDR3 DNA is TGTGCCAGCAGTGACCAGGGCTTGATGTGGGATACGCAGTATTTT. This codes for CASSDQGLMWDTQYF.

This clone appeared a single time. The chain recombines TRBV14 with TRBJ1-6, with unresolved D. V lost 1 base to trimming and J lost 0 bases, with 22 bases between them. Germline V lookup: CDR1 SGHDN, CDR2 FVKESK. This CDR3 spans 21 amino acids. The CDR3 sequence is CASSQVPVHGYRGSYNSPLHF. CDR3 bases: TGTGCCAGCAGCCAAGTACCGGTTCATGGGTATCGGGGCTCCTATAATTCACCCCTCCACTTT.

The chain uses TRBV11-3 and TRBJ2-3, with a possible D match to TRBD2 (5 bases). V lost 1 base, J lost 4 bases, and 9 bases lay in between. This CDR3 is built from 14 residues. Germline CDR1 SGHNT, CDR2 YENEEA. The CDR3 DNA is TGTGCCAGCAGCTTAGCCGCGGAGGCAGATACGCAGTATTTT. Protein sequence: CASSLAAEADTQYF.

Only one count was recorded for this clone. This sequence joins TRBV18 and TRBJ2-1; D is perhaps TRBD1 (5 bases). Trimming removed 3 bases from V and 7 bases from J, with 13 bases in between. This CDR3 has 14 residues. Germline CDR1 and CDR2: KGHSH and LQKENI. DNA of the CDR3: TGTGCCAGCTCACCCGCTCAGGGTCAAAATGAGCAGTTCTTC. It encodes CASSPAQGQNEQFF.

There are a few counts of this clone. The DNA of the CDR3 is TGTGCCAGCAGTTATTTTATAGACACTGAAGCTTTCTTT. As protein: CASSYFIDTEAFF. This chain connects TRBV6-6 to TRBJ1-1; D unresolved. CDR1 is MNHNY and CDR2 is SVGAGI in the germline V gene (reference sequence). V was cut by 3 bases and J by 3 bases, with 8 bases left in between. This CDR3 contains 13 residues.

The chain recombines TRBV9 with TRBJ1-4; a possible D gene is TRBD1 (6 bases). The CDR3 consists of 15 residues. Germline lookup yields CDR1 SGDLS and CDR2 YYNGEE. V was cut by 3 bases and J by 8 bases, with 17 bases left in between. CDR3 in DNA: TGTGCCAGCAGCGGAACCGGACAGCCTTTCGAAAAACTGTTTTTT. It yields the protein CASSGTGQPFEKLFF.

The rearrangement links TRBV5-1 to TRBJ2-3; 12 positions agree with TRBD2. With V trimmed by 3 bases and J by 3 bases, 14 bases remained unmatched. The CDR3 is made up of 19 amino acids. Germline CDR1 SGHRS, CDR2 YFSETQ. CDR3 coding DNA: TGCGCCAGCAGCTACACTAGCGGGGGGTCCTCTACTATTACAGATACGCAGTATTTT. As protein: CASSYTSGGSSTITDTQYF.

The rearrangement uses TRBV19 and TRBJ1-4, with 8 bases fitting TRBD1. Trimming cost V 6 bases and J 10 bases; bases outside gene matches: 10. Germline CDR1 reads LNHDA; CDR2 reads SQIVND (reference sequence). The CDR3 loop spans 14 amino acids. The CDR3 nucleotides are TGTGCCAGTAGAGCAGGGGGCATATTCGGAAAACTGTTTTTT. Translated: CASRAGGIFGKLFF.

The chain is built from TRBV2 and TRBJ1-2; 8 nucleotides align to TRBD1. The length of the CDR3 is 14 residues. V shed 7 bases, J shed 1 base, and the junction held 5 bases outside the gene matches. CDR1 is SNHLY, CDR2 FYNNEI, per germline. In DNA, the CDR3 is TGTGCCAGCACCAACAGGGGGGTTAACTATGGCTACACCTTC. Its translation: CASTNRGVNYGYTF.

This chain joins TRBV28 and TRBJ1-3, with TRBD1 as a possible D gene (5 bases). CDR3 length equals 17 residues. The ends were cut back, 3 bases at V and 0 bases at J, with 15 bases in the middle. Germline V CDR1 and CDR2: MDHEN, SYDVKM. The CDR3 loop reads CASSFGGTHPSGNTIYF. The CDR3 region has the DNA TGTGCCAGCAGTTTTGGCGGGACCCACCCCTCTGGAAACACCATATATTTT.

This chain connects TRBV5-1 to TRBJ1-2; 7 bases map to TRBD1. Germline V gives CDR1 SGHRS, CDR2 YFSETQ. The CDR3 contains 14 residues. J gave up 4 bases and V 4 bases, and 7 bases lay outside the gene matches. The CDR3 nucleotides are TGCGCCAGCAGCCGTCCAGGGGGGAGCTATGGCTACACCTTC. This codes for CASSRPGGSYGYTF.